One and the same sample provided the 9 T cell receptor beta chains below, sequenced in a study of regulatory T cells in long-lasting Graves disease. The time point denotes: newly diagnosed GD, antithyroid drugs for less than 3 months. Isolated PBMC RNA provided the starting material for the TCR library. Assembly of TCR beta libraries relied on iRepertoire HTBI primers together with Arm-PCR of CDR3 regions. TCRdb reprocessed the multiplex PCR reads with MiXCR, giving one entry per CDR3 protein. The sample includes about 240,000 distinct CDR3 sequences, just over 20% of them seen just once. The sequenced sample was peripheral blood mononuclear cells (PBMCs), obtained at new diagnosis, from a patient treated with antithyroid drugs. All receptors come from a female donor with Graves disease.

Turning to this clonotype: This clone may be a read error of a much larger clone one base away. CDR3: CASSPNYSYNEQSF. As DNA, the CDR3 is TGTGCCAGCAGTCCAAATTACTCCTACAATGAGCAGTCCTTC. This sequence joins TRBV12-3 or TRBV12-4 and TRBJ2-1; D not resolved. The CDR3 spans 14 residues.

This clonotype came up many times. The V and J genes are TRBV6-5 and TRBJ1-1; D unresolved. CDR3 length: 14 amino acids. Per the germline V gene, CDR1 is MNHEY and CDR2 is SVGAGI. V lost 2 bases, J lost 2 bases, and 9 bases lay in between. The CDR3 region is CASSYIGDNTEAFF. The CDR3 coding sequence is TGTGCCAGCAGTTACATCGGGGATAACACTGAAGCTTTCTTT.

The CDR3 region is CASMSQETQYF. The CDR3, as DNA: TGCGCCAGCATGAGTCAAGAGACCCAGTACTTC. The chain employs TRBV10-2 and TRBJ2-5; D uncertain. Trimming removed 7 bases at V and 2 bases at J, with 5 bases between. The germline gives CDR1 WSHSY, CDR2 SAAADI. CDR3 length: 11 residues.

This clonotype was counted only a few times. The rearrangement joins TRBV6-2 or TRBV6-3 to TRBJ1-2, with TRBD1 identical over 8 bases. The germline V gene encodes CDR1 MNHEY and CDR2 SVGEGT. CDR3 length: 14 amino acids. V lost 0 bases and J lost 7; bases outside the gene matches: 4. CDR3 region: CASSYSTGGGGYTF. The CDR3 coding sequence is TGTGCCAGCAGTTACTCCACAGGGGGTGGTGGCTACACCTTC.

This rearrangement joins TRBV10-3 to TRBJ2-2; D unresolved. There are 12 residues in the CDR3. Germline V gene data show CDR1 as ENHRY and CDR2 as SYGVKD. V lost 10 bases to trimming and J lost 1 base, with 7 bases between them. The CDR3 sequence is CASLENTGELFF. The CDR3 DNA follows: TGTGCCAGTTTGGAGAACACCGGGGAGCTGTTTTTT.

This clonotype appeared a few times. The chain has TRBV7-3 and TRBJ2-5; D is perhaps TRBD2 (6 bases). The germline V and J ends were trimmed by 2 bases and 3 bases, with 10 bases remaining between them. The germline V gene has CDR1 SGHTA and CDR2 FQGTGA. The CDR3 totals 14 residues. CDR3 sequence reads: CASSLFGGEETQYF. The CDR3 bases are TGTGCCAGCAGCTTATTCGGGGGAGAAGAGACCCAGTACTTC.

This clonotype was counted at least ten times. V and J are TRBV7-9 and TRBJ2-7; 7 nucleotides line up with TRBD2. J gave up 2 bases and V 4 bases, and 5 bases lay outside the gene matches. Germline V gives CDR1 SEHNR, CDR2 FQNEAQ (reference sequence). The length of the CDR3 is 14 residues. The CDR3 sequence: CASSSSSGPYEQYF. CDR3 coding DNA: TGTGCCAGCAGCTCCTCTAGCGGACCCTACGAGCAGTACTTC.

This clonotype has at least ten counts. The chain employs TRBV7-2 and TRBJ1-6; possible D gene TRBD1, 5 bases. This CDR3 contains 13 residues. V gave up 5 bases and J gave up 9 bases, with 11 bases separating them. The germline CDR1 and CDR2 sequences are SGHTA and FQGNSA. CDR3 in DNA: TGTGCCAGCAGCCGGGGGACCTCTTCACCCCTCCACTTT. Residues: CASSRGTSSPLHF. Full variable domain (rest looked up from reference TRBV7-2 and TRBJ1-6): GAGVSQSPSNKVTEKGKDVELRCDPISGHTALYWYRQSLGQGLEFLIYFQGNSAPDKSGLPSDRFSAERTGGSVSTLTIQRTQQEDSAVYLCASSRGTSSPLHFGNGTRLTVT.

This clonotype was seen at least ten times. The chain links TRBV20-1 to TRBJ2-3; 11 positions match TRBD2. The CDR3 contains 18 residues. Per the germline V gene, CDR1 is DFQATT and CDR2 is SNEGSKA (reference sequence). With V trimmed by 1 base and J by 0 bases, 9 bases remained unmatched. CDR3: CSARGIAGGKESTDTQYF. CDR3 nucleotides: TGCAGTGCTAGAGGGATAGCGGGAGGGAAGGAAAGCACAGATACGCAGTATTTT.